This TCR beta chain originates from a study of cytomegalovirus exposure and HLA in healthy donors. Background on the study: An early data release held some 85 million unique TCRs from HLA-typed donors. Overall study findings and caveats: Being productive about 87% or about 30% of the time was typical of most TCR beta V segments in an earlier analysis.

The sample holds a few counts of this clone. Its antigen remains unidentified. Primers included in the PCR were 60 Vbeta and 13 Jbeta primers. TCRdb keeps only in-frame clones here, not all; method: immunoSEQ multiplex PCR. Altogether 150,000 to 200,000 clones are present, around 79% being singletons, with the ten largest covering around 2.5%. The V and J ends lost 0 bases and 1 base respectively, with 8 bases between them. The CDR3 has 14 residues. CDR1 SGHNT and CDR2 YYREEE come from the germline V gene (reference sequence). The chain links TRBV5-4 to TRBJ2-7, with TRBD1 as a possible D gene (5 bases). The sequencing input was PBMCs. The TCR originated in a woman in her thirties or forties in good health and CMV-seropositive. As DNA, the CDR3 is TGTGCCAGCAGCTTGGGGGGCCTATCCTACGAGCAGTACTTC. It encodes CASSLGGLSYEQYF.